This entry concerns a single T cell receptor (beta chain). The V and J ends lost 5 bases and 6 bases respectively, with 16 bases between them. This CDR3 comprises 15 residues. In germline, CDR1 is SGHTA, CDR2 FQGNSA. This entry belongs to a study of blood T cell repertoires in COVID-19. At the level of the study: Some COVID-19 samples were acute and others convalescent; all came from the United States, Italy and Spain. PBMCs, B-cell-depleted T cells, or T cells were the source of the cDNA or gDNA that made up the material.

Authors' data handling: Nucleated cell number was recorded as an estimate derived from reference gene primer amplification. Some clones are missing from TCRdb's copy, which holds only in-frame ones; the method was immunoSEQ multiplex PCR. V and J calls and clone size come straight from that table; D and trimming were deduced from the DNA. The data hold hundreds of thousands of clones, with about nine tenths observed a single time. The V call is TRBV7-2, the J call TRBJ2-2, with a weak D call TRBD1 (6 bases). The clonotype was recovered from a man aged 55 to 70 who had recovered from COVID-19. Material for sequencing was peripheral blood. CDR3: CASSIQGRVPGELFF. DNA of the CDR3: TGTGCCAGCAGCATACAGGGCAGGGTGCCCGGGGAGCTGTTTTTT.